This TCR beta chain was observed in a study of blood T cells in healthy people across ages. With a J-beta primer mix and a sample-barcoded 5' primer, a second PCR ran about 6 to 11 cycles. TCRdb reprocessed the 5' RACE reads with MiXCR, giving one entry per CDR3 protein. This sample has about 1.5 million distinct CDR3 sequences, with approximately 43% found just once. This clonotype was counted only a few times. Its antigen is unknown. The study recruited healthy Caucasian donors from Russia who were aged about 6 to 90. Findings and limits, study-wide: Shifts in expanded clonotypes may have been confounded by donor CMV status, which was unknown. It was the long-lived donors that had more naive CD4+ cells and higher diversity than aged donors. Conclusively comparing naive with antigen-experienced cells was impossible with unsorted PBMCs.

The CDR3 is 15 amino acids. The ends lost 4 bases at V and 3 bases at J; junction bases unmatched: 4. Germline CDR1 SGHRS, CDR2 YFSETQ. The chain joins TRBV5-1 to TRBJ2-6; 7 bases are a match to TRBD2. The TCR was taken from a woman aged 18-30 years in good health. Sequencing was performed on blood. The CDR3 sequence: CASSRSGGGANVLTF. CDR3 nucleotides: TGCGCCAGCAGCCGCTCGGGGGGTGGGGCCAACGTCCTGACTTTC.